The T cell receptor beta chain described here comes from a study of CD8 T cells in ankylosing spondylitis. General study results and limits: Within ankylosing spondylitis blood, a TCR beta motif made up of roughly eight highly homologous variants appeared to be characteristic.

TCRdb independently ran MiXCR on the 5' RACE reads; one entry per CDR3 protein. The sample has roughly 700,000 distinct CDR3 sequences, roughly 20% seen once. The table lists this clonotype with a few counts. Its antigen is not identified. This CDR3 contains 15 residues. V was trimmed by 6 bases and J by 10 bases, leaving 21 bases between them. The genes are TRBV12-3 or TRBV12-4 and TRBJ1-4; a weak D match, TRBD1 (6 bases). This receptor was taken from a male donor with ankylosing spondylitis. Specimen: blood, either unsorted or a sorted T cell fraction (not recorded which). CDR3 nucleotides: TGTGCCAGCAGCCCCTTGGGGGCCTCTGCGGGAAAACTGTTTTTT. The encoded protein is CASSPLGASAGKLFF.